This TCR beta chain was identified during a study of T cell responses to AZD1222 COVID-19 vaccine. Study-level results: Baseline seropositives among AZD1222 recipients totaled only five to seven. Across the whole spike, CD4 TCRs peaked at regions 160-218 and 743-854.

As for this clone: Its target is not known.

This CDR3 is 13 amino acids long. V shed 2 bases and J shed 3 bases, with 5 bases lying between them. The method was immunoSEQ multiplex PCR; TCRdb's version includes in-frame clones alone and lacks a portion of them. The table lists about 100,000 clones, under 95% of them singletons. This TCR came from an adult who received the AZD1222 COVID-19 vaccine. The source was peripheral blood, collected 28 days after the second AZD1222 dose. This chain uses TRBV12-3 or TRBV12-4 with TRBJ1-5, with D hard to call. CDR3 loop: CASSLSPNQPQHF. CDR3 DNA: TGTGCCAGCAGTTTAAGCCCCAATCAGCCCCAGCATTTT.